The present T cell receptor beta chain was sequenced within a study of cytomegalovirus exposure and HLA in healthy donors. Study background: In a previous analysis, around 120 million unique TCR beta sequences were found from 150 million to 200 million T cells.

Findings and caveats of the study: Across all donors, roughly uniform sequencing depth was an assumption of the presence/absence analyses. For cytomegalovirus status, the classifier reportedly gave diagnoses with high specificity and sensitivity. In a later analysis, the majority of CMV-associated beta chains seemingly showed HLA restriction.

CDR1 and CDR2 from the germline V gene are LNHDA and SQIVND (reference sequence). Trimming at V came to 3 bases and at J to 2 bases, leaving 6 bases not matched to a gene. The CDR3 is 15 amino acids. It was with 60 Vbeta and 13 Jbeta primers that the PCR ran. Sequenced by immunoSEQ multiplex PCR; TCRdb stores in-frame clones only, minus some. The top ten clones hold roughly 4.4% of a sample with about 110,000 clones, about 70% of them seen once. With respect to this clone: Antigen specificity is unknown. The sample carries other DNA sequences with the same CDR3.

This rearrangement joins TRBV19 to TRBJ2-7; TRBD1 matches 8 bases. The specimen sequenced was PBMCs. The source of this sequence is a man aged 30-40 years in good health and CMV-seropositive. CDR3 region: CASSIGGTGPYEQYF. CDR3 bases: TGTGCCAGTAGTATCGGAGGGACAGGACCCTACGAGCAGTACTTC.